These 15 T cell receptor beta chains share one sample of origin, sequenced in a study of shared clonotypes between healthy human individuals. Repertoires were generated with immunoSEQ multiplex PCR, while TCRdb's copy carries only in-frame clones and drops some. In the table there are millions of clones, more than 80% of which are singletons. Sequencing was done on a sample of naive CD4+ T cells from PBMCs. Noted subset: CD45RA+ positively selected. The receptors stem from a man in his late teens or twenties in good health. Some clones in this sample may be carry-over from other donors' samples.

The rearrangement uses TRBV7-3 and TRBJ2-2, with D possibly being TRBD2 (5 bases). The germline CDR1 and CDR2 sequences are SGHTA and FQGTGA. V was shortened by 5 bases and J by 0 bases, with 13 bases between the two germline ends. CDR3 length equals 16 residues. The CDR3 loop is CASSATRNTNTGELFF. For the CDR3, the DNA is TGTGCCAGCAGCGCCACTAGGAATACGAACACCGGGGAGCTGTTTTTT.

The chain links TRBV7-8 to TRBJ2-1; D gene uncertain. The CDR3 consists of 16 residues. Between the trimmed V and J ends, which lost 1 base and 1 base, there was a span of 11 bases. Germline CDR1 and CDR2: SGHVS and FQNEAQ. The CDR3 is CASSLGSAASYNEQFF. The CDR3 DNA reads as TGTGCCAGCAGCTTAGGGTCGGCAGCGTCCTACAATGAGCAGTTCTTC.

V and J are TRBV18 and TRBJ2-1; D possibly uses TRBD1 or TRBD2 (7 bases each). V was trimmed by 6 bases and J by 4 bases, leaving 19 bases between them. Germline lookup yields CDR1 KGHSH and CDR2 LQKENI. This CDR3 contains 16 residues. In DNA form, the CDR3 reads TGTGCCAGCTCCCAACGGGGGGACAGAGAATACAATGAGCAGTTCTTC. It specifies CASSQRGDREYNEQFF.

The chain carries TRBV10-3 and TRBJ2-2, with 8 bases that match TRBD2. This CDR3 region has 14 residues. Germline assignment: CDR1 ENHRY and CDR2 SYGVKD. J lost 6 bases, V lost 8 bases, and 8 bases had no gene match. CDR3 protein: CAIGGTSFAGELFF. The CDR3 DNA is TGTGCCATCGGGGGGACTAGTTTTGCCGGGGAGCTGTTTTTT.

In this sample, this clone turned up once. V is TRBV10-3 and J is TRBJ2-7; no clear D. Germline lookup yields CDR1 ENHRY and CDR2 SYGVKD. CDR3 size: 15 residues. The V and J ends lost 7 bases and 5 bases respectively, with 21 bases between them. In nucleotides, the CDR3 is TGTGCCATCATCCCCCAGCTAGGCGGATTCGACGAGCAGTACTTC. It is translated as CAIIPQLGGFDEQYF.

V usage is TRBV11-3 and J usage is TRBJ2-7; the match to TRBD2 covers 8 bases. Unmatched junction bases numbered 9, after V lost 0 bases and J lost 2 bases. Germline V gene data show CDR1 as SGHNT and CDR2 as YENEEA. This CDR3 region has 17 residues. This CDR3 reads CASSLERRSGSPYEQYF. Written as DNA, the CDR3 is TGTGCCAGCAGCTTAGAAAGGAGAAGCGGGAGTCCCTACGAGCAGTACTTC.

Points on this clone: In the same sample, other DNA sequences code for this CDR3. The genes are TRBV30 and TRBJ1-5, with a weak D call TRBD1 (5 bases). Trimming took off 2 bases at V and 4 bases at J, with 9 bases between the two ends. Germline CDR1 is GTSNPN and CDR2 is SVGIG (reference sequence). CDR3 length: 13 residues. CDR3: CAWSRQPNQPQHF. CDR3 DNA: TGTGCCTGGAGTAGACAGCCGAATCAGCCCCAGCATTTT.

V gene TRBV6-5 combines with J gene TRBJ1-4; a possible D gene is TRBD1 (5 bases). This CDR3 comprises 15 residues. Germline CDR1 is MNHEY and CDR2 is SVGAGI. Trimming stripped 2 bases from V and 12 bases from J, with 19 bases between. The DNA of the CDR3 is TGTGCCAGCAGTTACCTCCGGGACTCCGGCGGGGAACTGTTTTTT. Translating gives CASSYLRDSGGELFF.

V is TRBV7-2 and J is TRBJ1-3; 9 bases are shared with TRBD1. The germline CDR1 and CDR2 sequences are SGHTA and FQGNSA. The V gene end was trimmed by 6 bases and the J gene end by 1 base; junction bases not matched to a gene: 4. This CDR3 is 15 amino acids long. CDR3 loop: CASRLGTGSGNTIYF. The CDR3 coding sequence is TGTGCCAGCAGGCTTGGGACAGGGTCTGGAAACACCATATATTTT.

The chain is built from TRBV19 and TRBJ2-7; TRBD1 matches at 9 bases. CDR3 size: 16 residues. Germline V lookup: CDR1 LNHDA, CDR2 SQIVND (reference sequence). The ends lost 3 bases at V and 2 bases at J; junction bases unmatched: 8. CDR3 in DNA: TGTGCCAGTAGTATCCGGGACAGGGAGCCCACCTACGAGCAGTACTTC. Its translation is CASSIRDREPTYEQYF.

Only a few counts were recorded for this clone. This chain joins TRBV30 and TRBJ2-1; 9 nucleotides agree with TRBD1. V lost 7 bases to trimming and J lost 6 bases; unmatched junction nucleotides: 10. Germline V gives CDR1 GTSNPN, CDR2 SVGIG (reference sequence). This CDR3 is 14 amino acids long. CDR3 region: CAFTSGTGSNEQFF. The CDR3 nucleotides read TGTGCCTTTACATCCGGGACAGGGTCCAATGAGCAGTTCTTC.

The V call is TRBV18, the J call TRBJ2-6; D not certain. The CDR3 loop spans 18 amino acids. From germline, CDR1 is KGHSH and CDR2 LQKENI. V was shortened by 1 base and J by 0 bases, with 13 bases between the two germline ends. CDR3 bases: TGTGCCAGCTCACCACGTCCAGCAACTCTCTCTGGGGCCAACGTCCTGACTTTC. Translation: CASSPRPATLSGANVLTF.

The chain links TRBV6-1 to TRBJ2-1, with unresolved D. This CDR3 comprises 15 residues. CDR1 is MNHNS and CDR2 is SASEGT in the germline V gene. V dropped 1 base and J dropped 0 bases, with 7 bases sitting between them. CDR3 sequence: CASSEEYSSYNEQFF. Here the CDR3 DNA reads TGTGCCAGCAGTGAAGAGTACAGCTCCTACAATGAGCAGTTCTTC.

The chain combines TRBV7-9 with TRBJ2-7; D remains ambiguous. The V gene's germline CDR1 is SEHNR and CDR2 FQNEAQ (reference sequence). CDR3 length: 12 residues. Trimming removed 1 base at V and 6 bases at J, with 7 bases between. CDR3 nucleotides: TGTGCCAGCAGCTTAGAGGTGGGCGAGCAGTACTTC. Translating gives CASSLEVGEQYF.

This rearrangement joins TRBV27 to TRBJ1-5; D might be TRBD1 (5 bases). V was trimmed by 6 bases and J by 4 bases, leaving 13 bases between them. The CDR3 contains 14 residues. Per the germline V gene, CDR1 is MNHEY and CDR2 is SMNVEV (reference sequence). The CDR3 DNA reads as TGTGCCAGCAGCCTCAGGGCAGTTAATCAGCCCCAGCATTTT. Protein: CASSLRAVNQPQHF.